A single sample gave rise to the 7 T cell receptor beta chains below, sequenced in a study of PD-L1 blockade in urothelial cancer. Time point specified: peripheral blood 6 weeks after treatment start. Profiling relied on immunoSEQ multiplex PCR, and the TCRdb table lists in-frame clones only, not all of them. The sample includes some 51,000 clones, 88% of them seen just once. The material was PBMCs, obtained around atezolizumab (anti-PD-L1) treatment. All receptors come from a man aged 55 to 70 with urothelial cancer.

This rearrangement joins TRBV14 to TRBJ2-5; maybe TRBD2 (6 bases). This CDR3 is 14 amino acids long. Trimming shortened V by 0 bases and J by 5 bases, and 10 bases separated the two germline ends. Germline V gene sequence: CDR1 SGHDN, CDR2 FVKESK. For the CDR3, the DNA is TGTGCCAGCAGCCAAGATAGTCTAGCGGAGACCCAGTACTTC. It specifies CASSQDSLAETQYF.

In nucleotides, the CDR3 is TGCGCCAGCAGCCAAGAGGGGGGGGCAGGAGGTTCCTACAATGAGCAGTTCTTC. This translates into CASSQEGGAGGSYNEQFF. The rearrangement uses TRBV4-3 and TRBJ2-1, with D perhaps TRBD2 (7 bases). CDR3 length: 18 residues. V dropped 0 bases and J dropped 1 base, with 16 bases sitting between them. The V gene's germline CDR1 is LGHNA and CDR2 YSLEER.

This chain joins TRBV4-1 and TRBJ1-1; TRBD1 aligns across 8 bases. The J segment lost 0 bases and the V segment lost 3 bases, leaving 6 bases of the junction unmatched. The CDR3 covers 16 residues. CDR1 MGHRA and CDR2 YSYEKL come from the germline V gene. The CDR3 DNA is TGCGCCAGCAGCCAGCAGTACAGGGGGATGAACACTGAAGCTTTCTTT. The encoded protein is CASSQQYRGMNTEAFF.

This clone is medium-sized. V usage is TRBV5-5 and J usage is TRBJ2-2; 8 bases align to TRBD1. J lost 5 bases, V lost 4 bases, and 7 bases had no gene match. From germline, CDR1 is SGHKS and CDR2 YYEKEE (reference sequence). The CDR3 runs 15 residues. The CDR3 region is CASSPRQGWTGELFF. Here the CDR3 DNA reads TGTGCCAGCAGCCCCCGACAGGGGTGGACCGGGGAGCTGTTTTTT.

CDR3 DNA sequence: TGTGCCAGCGAAACCGCCGGGACTGGCAAAAACATTCAGTACTTC. Translating it yields CASETAGTGKNIQYF. The chain recombines TRBV28 with TRBJ2-4; the D gene is possibly TRBD2 (6 bases). The CDR3 length is 15 residues. Germline CDR1 MDHEN, CDR2 SYDVKM. The V end was cut by 8 bases, the J end by 3 bases, with 17 bases between.

As to this clone: Sequence at one end of the junction differs from germline and may be a read error. The CDR3, as DNA: TGCGCTATAGGAGACTCCTACGAGCAGTACTTC. It codes for CAIGDSYEQYF. This chain connects TRBV10-3 to TRBJ2-7; no clear D. The CDR3 covers 11 residues. Germline assignment: CDR1 ENHRY and CDR2 SYGVKD.

V is TRBV2 and J is TRBJ2-7; TRBD1 agrees at 8 bases. V gave up 0 bases and J gave up 12 bases; unmatched junction bases: 4. Germline V lookup: CDR1 SNHLY, CDR2 FYNNEI. CDR3 length: 12 amino acids. CDR3: CASSEARTGRYF. The CDR3 DNA follows: TGTGCCAGCAGTGAAGCGCGGACAGGGAGGTACTTC.